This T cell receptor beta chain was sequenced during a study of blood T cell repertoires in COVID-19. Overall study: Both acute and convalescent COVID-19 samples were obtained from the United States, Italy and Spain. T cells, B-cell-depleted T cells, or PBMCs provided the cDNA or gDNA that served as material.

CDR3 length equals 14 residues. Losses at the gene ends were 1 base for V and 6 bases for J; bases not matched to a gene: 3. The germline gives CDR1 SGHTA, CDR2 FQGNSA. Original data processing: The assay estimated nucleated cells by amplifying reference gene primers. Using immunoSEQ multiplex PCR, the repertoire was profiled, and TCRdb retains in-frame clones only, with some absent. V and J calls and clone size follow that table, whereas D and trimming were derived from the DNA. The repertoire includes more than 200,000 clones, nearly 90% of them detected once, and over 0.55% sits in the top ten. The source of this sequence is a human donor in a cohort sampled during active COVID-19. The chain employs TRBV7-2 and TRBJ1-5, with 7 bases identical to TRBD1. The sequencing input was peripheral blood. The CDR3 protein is CASSLVTGSQPQHF. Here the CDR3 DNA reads TGTGCCAGCAGCTTAGTGACAGGGAGTCAGCCCCAGCATTTT. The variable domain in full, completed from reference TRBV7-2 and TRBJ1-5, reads GAGVSQSPSNKVTEKGKDVELRCDPISGHTALYWYRQSLGQGLEFLIYFQGNSAPDKSGLPSDRFSAERTGGSVSTLTIQRTQQEDSAVYLCASSLVTGSQPQHFGDGTRLSIL.